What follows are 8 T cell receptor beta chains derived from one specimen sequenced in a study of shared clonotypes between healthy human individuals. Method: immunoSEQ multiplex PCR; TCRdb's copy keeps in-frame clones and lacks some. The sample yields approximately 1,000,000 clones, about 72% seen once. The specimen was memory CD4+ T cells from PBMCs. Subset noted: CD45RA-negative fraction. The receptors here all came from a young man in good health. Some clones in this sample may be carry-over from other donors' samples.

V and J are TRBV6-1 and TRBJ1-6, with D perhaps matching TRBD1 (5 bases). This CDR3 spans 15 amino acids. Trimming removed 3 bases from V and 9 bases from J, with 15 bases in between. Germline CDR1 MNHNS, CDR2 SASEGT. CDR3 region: CASSDRTPGTSPLHF. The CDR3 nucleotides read TGTGCCAGCAGTGACAGGACGCCAGGGACTTCACCCCTCCACTTT.

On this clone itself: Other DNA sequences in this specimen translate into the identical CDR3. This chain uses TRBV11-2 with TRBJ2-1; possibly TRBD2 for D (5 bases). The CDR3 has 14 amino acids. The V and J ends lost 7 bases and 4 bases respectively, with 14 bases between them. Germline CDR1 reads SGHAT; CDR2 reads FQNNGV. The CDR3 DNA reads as TGTGCCAGCAAGGGCGGGCGATCATACAATGAGCAGTTCTTC. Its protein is CASKGGRSYNEQFF.

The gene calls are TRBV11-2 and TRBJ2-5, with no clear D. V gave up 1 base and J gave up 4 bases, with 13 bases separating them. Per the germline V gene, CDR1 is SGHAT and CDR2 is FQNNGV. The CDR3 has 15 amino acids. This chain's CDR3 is CASSLAPYEGETQYF. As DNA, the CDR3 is TGTGCCAGCAGCTTAGCCCCGTACGAAGGAGAGACCCAGTACTTC.

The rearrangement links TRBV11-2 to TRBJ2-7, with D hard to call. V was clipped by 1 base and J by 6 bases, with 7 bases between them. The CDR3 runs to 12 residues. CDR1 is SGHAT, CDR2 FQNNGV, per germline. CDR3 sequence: CASSLGFSEQYF. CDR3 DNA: TGTGCCAGCAGCTTAGGTTTCAGCGAGCAGTACTTC.

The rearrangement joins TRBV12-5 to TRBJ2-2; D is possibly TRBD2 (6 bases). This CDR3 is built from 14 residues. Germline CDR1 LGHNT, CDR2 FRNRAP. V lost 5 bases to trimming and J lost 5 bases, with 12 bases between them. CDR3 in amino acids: CASGMSGRTGELFF. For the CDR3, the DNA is TGTGCTAGTGGTATGTCAGGGAGGACCGGGGAGCTGTTTTTT.

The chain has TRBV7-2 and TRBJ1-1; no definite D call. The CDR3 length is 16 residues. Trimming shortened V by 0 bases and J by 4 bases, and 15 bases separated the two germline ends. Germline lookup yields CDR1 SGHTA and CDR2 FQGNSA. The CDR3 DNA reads TGTGCCAGCAGCTTAGCGGGTCCAACGTGGTCCACTGAAGCTTTCTTT. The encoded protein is CASSLAGPTWSTEAFF.

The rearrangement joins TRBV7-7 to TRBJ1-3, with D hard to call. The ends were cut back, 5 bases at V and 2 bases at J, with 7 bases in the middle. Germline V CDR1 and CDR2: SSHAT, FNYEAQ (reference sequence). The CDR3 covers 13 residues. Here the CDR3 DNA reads TGTGCCAGCAGCAGGTCCGCTGGAAACACCATATATTTT. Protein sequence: CASSRSAGNTIYF.

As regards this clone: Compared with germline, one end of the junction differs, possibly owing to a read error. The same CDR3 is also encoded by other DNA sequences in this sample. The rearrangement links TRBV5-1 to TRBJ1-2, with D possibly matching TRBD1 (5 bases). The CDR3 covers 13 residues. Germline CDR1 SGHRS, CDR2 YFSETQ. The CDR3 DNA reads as TGCGCCAGCAGCTTGGAGGGGAGCTATGGTTACACCTTC. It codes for CASSLEGSYGYTF.